In its sample, the clone carrying this TCR beta chain was seen once. Its antigen is as yet unknown. Every single patient, without exception, relapsed after autologous stem cell transplantation, and brentuximab vedotin exposure varied. CD8+ T cells were isolated from thawed PBMCs by magnetic negative selection. Complete response, partial response or progressive disease constituted the best response categories observed. The entry originates in a study of PD-1 blockade in classical Hodgkin lymphoma. Study-level background: Patients were administered nivolumab (3 mg/kg intravenously) every 2 weeks. Broader study findings: Newly diagnosed patients and complete responders had comparable diversity at baseline. Nivolumab starters within 1 year of ASCT were excluded.

Here immunoSEQ multiplex PCR was the method, and the copy in TCRdb shows in-frame clones only, minus some. Of roughly 11,000 clones listed, less than 90% were seen once; the top ten hold about two fifths. Germline assignment: CDR1 LGHNA and CDR2 YSLEER. The V end lost 0 bases, the J end lost 6 bases, and 14 bases lay between the germline ends. The CDR3 runs 15 residues. Sequenced here: CD8+ T cells from blood, sampled at baseline. The TCR originated in a human donor with classical Hodgkin lymphoma. V usage is TRBV4-3 and J usage is TRBJ1-2; a possible D gene is TRBD1 (5 bases). The CDR3 DNA is TGCGCCAGCAGCCAAGATTACGCAGGGACGGATGGCTACACCTTC. It encodes CASSQDYAGTDGYTF.